A single sample is the source of the 3 T cell receptor beta chains below, sequenced in a study of a mutant IDH1 vaccine in newly diagnosed glioma. This table comes from immunoSEQ multiplex PCR, and its TCRdb copy is limited to in-frame clones, with some not included. The sample contains tens of thousands of clones, approximately 80% of which appear only once. These receptors lack a known antigen. Stated time point: week 35, safety follow-up. A single vaccine dose contained 300 ug of mutant IDH1 20-mer peptide, and topical imiquimod was used with it. The sequenced sample was PBMCs, obtained from a glioma patient whose treatment included an IDH1 peptide vaccine. These receptors all stem from a woman between 40 and 50 years old with glioma.

This clone was detected only once. The chain is built from TRBV5-8 and TRBJ2-7; D is undetermined. This CDR3 has 11 amino acids. Germline V gene lookup returns CDR1 SGHTS and CDR2 YDEGEE. V dropped 1 base and J dropped 9 bases, with 8 bases sitting between them. The CDR3 loop is CASSLWQMQYF. The CDR3 DNA reads as TGTGCCAGCAGCTTGTGGCAGATGCAGTACTTC. The full variable domain, its missing parts supplied by reference TRBV5-8 and TRBJ2-7, is EAGVTQSPTHLIKTRGQQATLRCSPISGHTSVYWYQQALGLGLQFLLWYDEGEERNRGNFPPRFSGRQFPNYSSELNVNALELEDSALYLCASSLWQMQYFGPGTRLTVT.

The chain joins TRBV9 to TRBJ1-2, with TRBD1 matching over 8 bases. V gave up 2 bases and J gave up 14 bases; unmatched junction bases: 11. The CDR3 has 13 residues. Germline values: CDR1 SGDLS, CDR2 YYNGEE. The CDR3: CASSVGTGPPETF. The CDR3 region has the DNA TGTGCCAGCAGCGTTGGGACAGGCCCCCCTGAGACCTTC. The full variable domain, in which reference TRBV9 and TRBJ1-2 provide the parts outside the CDR3, is DSGVTQTPKHLITATGQRVTLRCSPRSGDLSVYWYQQSLDQGLQFLIQYYNGEERAKGNILERFSAQQFPDLHSELNLSSLELGDSALYFCASSVGTGPPETFGSGTRLTVV.

This sequence joins TRBV7-3 and TRBJ1-5; possibly TRBD1 for D (6 bases). CDR3 size: 15 residues. CDR1 and CDR2 (germline): SGHTA, FQGTGA. Trimming cost V 0 bases and J 2 bases, with 8 bases left between them. The CDR3 DNA reads TGTGCCAGCAGCTTAACTGGGGGCCGCAATCAGCCCCAGCATTTT. Its translation: CASSLTGGRNQPQHF.